The rows below give T cell receptor beta chains drawn from one sample of a study of CD8 T cells in Susac syndrome. TCRdb processed the immunoSEQ multiplex PCR reads anew with MiXCR; each CDR3 protein has one entry. The sample lists around 130,000 distinct CDR3 sequences; about 95% were seen once. The sample was CD4+ T cells from PBMCs. The source is a human donor in good health. Each CDR3 is given with its conserved first and last residue. The D gene is left open where the match is weak. Size is stated for part of the rows, as once, few or many counts, or as a class when the clone is expanded.

J: TRBJ2-1; size: -; V: TRBV29-1; D: -; DNA: TGCAGCGTTGCGGACGTAAGGGAGCAGTTCTTC; CDR3: CSVADVREQFF
J: TRBJ1-1; size: -; V: TRBV27; D: -; DNA: TGTGCCAGCAGTTTAATCCGACCGCAGGGTATTACTGAAGCTTTCTTT; CDR3: CASSLIRPQGITEAFF
J: TRBJ2-6; size: -; V: TRBV7-2; D: -; DNA: TGTGCCAGCAGCTTAGTCGGGCTCTCTGGGGCCAACGTCCTGACTTTC; CDR3: CASSLVGLSGANVLTF
J: TRBJ1-1; size: -; V: TRBV6-6; D: -; DNA: TGTGCCAGCGGACGCCCGAACACTGAAGCTTTCTTT; CDR3: CASGRPNTEAFF
J: TRBJ1-1; size: -; V: TRBV2; D: -; DNA: TGTGCCAGCAGTGTTGGGCAGACACCGAACACTGAAGCTTTCTTT; CDR3: CASSVGQTPNTEAFF
J: TRBJ2-1; size: -; V: TRBV29-1; D: -; DNA: TGCAGCGTTGAAGGTTCGTCAGGGGAGAATGAGCAGTTCTTC; CDR3: CSVEGSSGENEQFF
J: TRBJ1-2; size: -; V: TRBV6-5; D: -; DNA: TGTGCCAGCAGTACACCTGCCCTACCGGGTGGCTACACCTTC; CDR3: CASSTPALPGGYTF
J: TRBJ2-3; size: -; V: TRBV12-3/TRBV12-4; D: -; DNA: TGTGCCAGCAGTCGGGCCCATGGGGTTACGCAGTATTTT; CDR3: CASSRAHGVTQYF
J: TRBJ2-3; size: -; V: TRBV29-1; D: TRBD1; DNA: TGCAGCGTTTCGGACAGGGCGGGGATGGGCACAGATACGCAGTATTTT; CDR3: CSVSDRAGMGTDTQYF
J: TRBJ2-7; size: few; V: TRBV3-1; D: -; DNA: TGTGCCAGCACCAGCGGCGGTTACGAGCAGTACTTC; CDR3: CASTSGGYEQYF
J: TRBJ2-1; size: -; V: TRBV25-1; D: -; DNA: TGTGCCAGCAGTGAAGAGACAGGCCGGAACAATGAGCAGTTCTTC; CDR3: CASSEETGRNNEQFF
J: TRBJ1-5; size: -; V: TRBV29-1; D: -; DNA: TGCAGCGTTGATGTGGAATTGGGGGCATTCCAGCCCCAGCATTTT; CDR3: CSVDVELGAFQPQHF
J: TRBJ2-7; size: -; V: TRBV9; D: -; DNA: TGTGCCAGCAGCCTCCGACAGGTCTCCTACGAGCAGTACTTC; CDR3: CASSLRQVSYEQYF
J: TRBJ2-7; size: -; V: TRBV7-9; D: -; DNA: TGTGCCAGCAGCTTAGGAACATACTACGAGCAGTACTTC; CDR3: CASSLGTYYEQYF
J: TRBJ1-3; size: -; V: TRBV7-2; D: -; DNA: TGTGCCAGCAGCCCAGCTCCCTCTGGAAACACCATATATTTT; CDR3: CASSPAPSGNTIYF
J: TRBJ1-1; size: -; V: TRBV2; D: -; DNA: TGTGCCAGCAGCGAACAGCCCGGCGGCACTGAAGCTTTCTTT; CDR3: CASSEQPGGTEAFF
J: TRBJ2-5; size: -; V: TRBV12-3/TRBV12-4; D: -; DNA: TGTGCCAGCAGCCCTAAGGCCGAGACTAGAATAGGAGAGACCCAGTACTTC; CDR3: CASSPKAETRIGETQYF
J: TRBJ2-5; size: -; V: TRBV15; D: TRBD1; DNA: TGTGCCACCAGCAGAGGGGACAGTTTAGAGACCCAGTACTTC; CDR3: CATSRGDSLETQYF
J: TRBJ2-4; size: -; V: TRBV18; D: TRBD2; DNA: TGTGCCAGCTCACCTCCGGGACTAGCGGGAGGAAACATTCAGTACTTC; CDR3: CASSPPGLAGGNIQYF
J: TRBJ1-3; size: -; V: TRBV20-1; D: -; DNA: TGCAGTGCTACTAAACAAATCTCTGGAAACACCATATATTTT; CDR3: CSATKQISGNTIYF
J: TRBJ2-5; size: -; V: TRBV23-1; D: -; DNA: TGCGCCAGCAGTCAATCTTCGCCAGGCCCTGGGAAAGAGACCCAGTACTTC; CDR3: CASSQSSPGPGKETQYF
J: TRBJ2-3; size: -; V: TRBV29-1; D: -; DNA: TGCAGCGTTGACGCAGGCGGCGATACGCAGTATTTT; CDR3: CSVDAGGDTQYF
J: TRBJ1-3; size: -; V: TRBV12-3/TRBV12-4; D: -; DNA: TGTGCCAGCAGTTTTTCCCCCCTACAGGACTACTCTGGAAACACCATATATTTT; CDR3: CASSFSPLQDYSGNTIYF
J: TRBJ2-5; size: -; V: TRBV19; D: TRBD2; DNA: TGTGCCAGTAGTATGACTAGCGGGAGTCGGGAGACCCAGTACTTC; CDR3: CASSMTSGSRETQYF
J: TRBJ2-2; size: once; V: TRBV5-1; D: -; DNA: TGCGCCAGCACTCGTGTAGCGGCCCGGGACGGGGAGCTGTTTTTT; CDR3: CASTRVAARDGELFF
J: TRBJ2-5; size: -; V: TRBV6-5; D: -; DNA: TGTGCCAGCAGGACGACACGCCAAGAGACCCAGTACTTC; CDR3: CASRTTRQETQYF
J: TRBJ1-2; size: -; V: TRBV29-1; D: -; DNA: TGCAGCGTTGCGCCGGGCCGAAACTATGGCTACACCTTC; CDR3: CSVAPGRNYGYTF
J: TRBJ2-3; size: -; V: TRBV5-1; D: TRBD2; DNA: TGCGCCAGCAGGCCTAGTACTAGCGGGAGGGCCCGGAGGGCAGATACGCAGTATTTT; CDR3: CASRPSTSGRARRADTQYF
J: TRBJ2-7; size: -; V: TRBV29-1; D: -; DNA: TGCAGCGTTGAAAGGGACGGTACCTACGAGCAGTACTTC; CDR3: CSVERDGTYEQYF